This is a list of T cell receptor beta chains from one sample in a study of cytomegalovirus exposure and HLA in healthy donors. Libraries were prepared by immunoSEQ multiplex PCR; TCRdb keeps only in-frame clonotypes and omits some of them. The table includes 100,000 to 150,000 clones, 81% detected once. Sequenced input: PBMCs. These receptors were obtained from a man aged 18 to 35 in good health and CMV-seronegative. CDR3s leave out the opening cysteine and the closing phenylalanine or tryptophan.

CDR3,J,V
ASSERDGSSYGYT,TRBJ1-2,TRBV10-2
ASSGGVYNSPLH,TRBJ1-6,TRBV6-6
ASSPEDYSNQPQH,TRBJ1-5,TRBV18
ATTGGSPLH,TRBJ1-6,TRBV2
ASSQGLATNEKLF,TRBJ1-4,TRBV4-3
ASSLNRGLRNEQY,TRBJ2-7,TRBV28
ASSLGGRQGSNQPQH,TRBJ1-5,TRBV7-2
ASSSDRSIDYT,TRBJ1-2,TRBV6-5
ASSAKTGAISNYGYT,TRBJ1-2,TRBV19
ASSLGGTQGYEQY,TRBJ2-7,TRBV11-3
ASSLPTGTVETQY,TRBJ2-5,TRBV7-9
ASSVGGTGGHHNSPLH,TRBJ1-6,TRBV9
ASSSPPSGDYGYT,TRBJ1-2,TRBV28
ASSQDSRGGTQY,TRBJ2-3,TRBV4-1
ASLTGTLNSPLH,TRBJ1-6,TRBV10-2
ASTDGRGAQY,TRBJ2-5,TRBV14
AGGMGHRVEQY,TRBJ2-7,TRBV2
ASRVPGQEGPNSPLH,TRBJ1-6,TRBV7-9
ASSLAENYGYT,TRBJ1-2,TRBV18
ASSLAMANTEAF,TRBJ1-1,TRBV5-6
ASSVATSWVDEQF,TRBJ2-1,TRBV9
ASSSPLTAYEQY,TRBJ2-7,TRBV7-9
ASSLGQPGEKLF,TRBJ1-4,TRBV5-6